What follows are 22 T cell receptor beta chains derived from one specimen sequenced in a study of cytomegalovirus exposure and HLA in healthy donors. The primer mix had 60 Vbeta and 13 Jbeta primers. Repertoires were generated with immunoSEQ multiplex PCR, while TCRdb's copy carries only in-frame clones and drops some. The sample lists roughly 250,000 clones, roughly four fifths occurring once. The sample comprised PBMCs. The source is a middle-aged woman in good health and CMV-seropositive.

The V and J genes are TRBV4-2 and TRBJ2-3; the D gene is possibly TRBD2 (6 bases). The V and J ends lost 1 base and 5 bases respectively, with 13 bases between them. The V gene's germline CDR1 is LGHNA and CDR2 YNFKEQ. The CDR3 loop spans 15 amino acids. CDR3 region: CASSQGGGGGDTQYF. As DNA, the CDR3 is TGTGCCAGCAGCCAAGGCGGTGGGGGAGGAGATACGCAGTATTTT.

This chain links TRBV4-2 with TRBJ2-3; the D gene is possibly TRBD1 (6 bases). The CDR3 covers 14 residues. V was pared by 3 bases and J by 6 bases, with 13 bases between. Germline CDR1 is LGHNA and CDR2 is YNFKEQ. The CDR3 here is CASSQGARPDTQYF. The DNA for the CDR3 is TGTGCCAGCAGCCAGGGGGCCAGGCCGGATACGCAGTATTTT.

The chain has TRBV7-9 and TRBJ2-7, with 8 nucleotides matching TRBD2. The germline V gene has CDR1 SEHNR and CDR2 FQNEAQ (reference sequence). The CDR3 spans 15 residues. V dropped 5 bases and J dropped 4; count of bases not matched to a gene: 10. This CDR3 is CASSPQSGSGYEQYF. The CDR3 nucleotides are TGTGCCAGCAGCCCCCAGAGCGGGAGTGGGTACGAGCAGTACTTC.

The chain links TRBV5-1 to TRBJ2-4; 8 nucleotides agree with TRBD1. The length of the CDR3 is 15 residues. V shed 4 bases and J 9 bases; nucleotides not matched to a gene: 12. CDR1 is SGHRS, CDR2 YFSETQ, per germline. Here the CDR3 reads CASSPAPGGAGIQYF. For the CDR3, the DNA is TGCGCCAGCAGCCCGGCGCCAGGGGGCGCGGGCATTCAGTACTTC.

This clone was seen a few times. The chain is built from TRBV5-1 and TRBJ2-3, with D possibly matching TRBD1 (5 bases). From germline, CDR1 is SGHRS and CDR2 YFSETQ. Trimming pared 5 bases from V and 2 bases from J, leaving 12 bases between. CDR3 length equals 14 residues. This CDR3 reads CASSGQGPTDTQYF. CDR3 sequence (DNA): TGCGCCAGCAGTGGTCAGGGTCCCACAGATACGCAGTATTTT.

This clone occurred a few times. The genes are TRBV5-6 and TRBJ2-7; D is unresolved. The CDR3 consists of 15 residues. Germline V gene lookup returns CDR1 SGHDT and CDR2 YYEEEE. V dropped 1 base and J dropped 3 bases, with 14 bases sitting between them. The CDR3 bases are TGTGCCAGCAGCTTGTCCCCTGGCGGTAACTACGAGCAGTACTTC. This codes for CASSLSPGGNYEQYF. Using reference TRBV5-6 and TRBJ2-7 for the parts outside the CDR3, the full variable domain is DAGVTQSPTHLIKTRGQQVTLRCSPKSGHDTVSWYQQALGQGPQFIFQYYEEEERQRGNFPDRFSGHQFPNYSSELNVNALLLGDSALYLCASSLSPGGNYEQYFGPGTRLTVT.

This clone was observed a few times. This chain connects TRBV7-8 to TRBJ1-4; no firm D call. The germline V and J ends were trimmed by 7 bases and 4 bases, with 13 bases remaining between them. The CDR3 sequence is 14 residues long. The germline V gene has CDR1 SGHVS and CDR2 FQNEAQ. The CDR3 bases are TGTGCCAGCACCCAAACAGCTGGTAATGAAAAACTGTTTTTT. Protein: CASTQTAGNEKLFF. Based on the CDR3 plus reference TRBV7-8 and TRBJ1-4, the full variable domain is GAGVSQSPRYKVAKRGQDVALRCDPISGHVSLFWYQQALGQGPEFLTYFQNEAQLDKSGLPSDRFFAERPEGSVSTLKIQRTQQEDSAVYLCASTQTAGNEKLFFGSGTQLSVL.

The CDR3 protein is CASSLNNEQYF. The CDR3 region has the DNA TGTGCCAGCAGCTTGAACAACGAGCAGTACTTC. This sequence joins TRBV5-4 and TRBJ2-7; no firm D call. The CDR3 is made up of 11 amino acids. V was cut by 1 base and J by 5 bases, with 4 bases left in between. CDR1 is SGHNT, CDR2 YYREEE, per germline (reference sequence).

The V call is TRBV4-3, the J call TRBJ2-5; 11 nucleotides align to TRBD2. This CDR3 comprises 14 residues. Germline-derived CDR1 and CDR2 are LGHNA and YSLEER. J was trimmed by 13 bases and V by 0 bases; bases with no gene match: 7. The CDR3: CASSQDLTSGGWYF. The CDR3 nucleotides read TGCGCCAGCAGCCAAGATTTAACTAGCGGGGGTTGGTACTTC.

This clone is a singleton in its sample. J is TRBJ1-6 and V is TRBV28; 8 nucleotides align to TRBD1. The CDR3 has 15 residues. In germline, CDR1 is MDHEN, CDR2 SYDVKM. V lost 5 bases, J lost 7 bases, and 7 bases stayed unmatched. The CDR3 region is CASSPDRGLNSPLHF. DNA of the CDR3: TGTGCCAGCAGTCCAGACAGGGGTCTAAATTCACCCCTCCACTTT.

The count of this clone is one. The CDR3, as DNA: TGTGCCAGCAGCTTTCCTTCTCAGCCCCAGCATTTT. This gives the protein CASSFPSQPQHF. This chain joins TRBV7-8 and TRBJ1-5; D is uncertain. This CDR3 region has 12 residues. Trimming stripped 3 bases from V and 6 bases from J, with 6 bases between. CDR1 is SGHVS and CDR2 is FQNEAQ in the germline V gene.

This rearrangement joins TRBV28 to TRBJ1-6, with 9 bases that match TRBD1. Per germline, CDR1 MDHEN and CDR2 SYDVKM. This CDR3 has 15 amino acids. CDR3 nucleotides: TGTGCTACTTTACAGGGGGCTTCTTATAATTCACCCCTCCACTTT. This sequence encodes CATLQGASYNSPLHF.

CDR3 DNA: TGTGCCAGCAGCGAGACAGGGCTCGGTCAGCCCCAGCATTTT. Protein: CASSETGLGQPQHF. The V gene is TRBV28, the J gene TRBJ1-5; the match to TRBD1 covers 7 bases. Germline V lookup: CDR1 MDHEN, CDR2 SYDVKM. The CDR3 has 14 residues. J lost 6 bases, V lost 6 bases, and 8 bases had no gene match.

The chain joins TRBV11-2 to TRBJ1-5; D might be TRBD1 (5 bases). The CDR3 has 14 residues. From germline, CDR1 is SGHAT and CDR2 FQNNGV. V was shortened by 2 bases and J by 7 bases, with 12 bases between the two germline ends. This CDR3 reads CASSLSGGMQPQHF. The CDR3 DNA is TGTGCCAGCAGCTTATCGGGGGGGATGCAGCCCCAGCATTTT.

This rearrangement joins TRBV7-3 to TRBJ1-6, with 7 bases matching TRBD1. Germline-derived CDR1 and CDR2 are SGHTA and FQGTGA. V lost 2 bases, J lost 6 bases, and 10 bases stayed unmatched. This CDR3 contains 17 residues. In DNA form, the CDR3 reads TGTGCCAGCAGCTTACTCGGCCAGGGGGTAGTTAATTCACCCCTCCACTTT. As protein: CASSLLGQGVVNSPLHF.

The chain carries TRBV18 and TRBJ1-4; no clear D gene. Trimming removed 3 bases at V and 4 bases at J, with 9 bases between. This CDR3 spans 14 amino acids. Germline values: CDR1 KGHSH, CDR2 LQKENI. CDR3 protein: CASSPRQSNEKLFF. CDR3 nucleotides: TGTGCCAGCTCACCGCGGCAGAGTAATGAAAAACTGTTTTTT.

The chain carries TRBV18 and TRBJ2-7, with a tentative D call TRBD2 (6 bases). This CDR3 region has 13 residues. The V gene's germline CDR1 is KGHSH and CDR2 LQKENI. V lost 9 bases and J 5 bases, leaving 17 bases between the germline ends. Written as DNA, the CDR3 is TGTGCCAGTCGGCCGGGCGGGGCCCACGAGCAGTACTTC. This sequence encodes CASRPGGAHEQYF.

This chain joins TRBV6-5 and TRBJ2-1; the D is unclear. V was clipped by 6 bases and J by 6 bases, with 12 bases between them. Germline CDR1 reads MNHEY; CDR2 reads SVGAGI. There are 13 residues in the CDR3. CDR3 nucleotide sequence: TGTGCCAGCAGGTCACCGAACTTCAATGAGCAGTTCTTC. Protein sequence: CASRSPNFNEQFF.

This clone was seen a single time. This chain joins TRBV19 and TRBJ1-1, with 12 positions matching TRBD1. The junction had 7 bases not matched to a gene; V was cut back by 6 bases and J by 5 bases. Germline V gene sequence: CDR1 LNHDA, CDR2 SQIVND (reference sequence). The CDR3 covers 15 residues. CDR3 coding DNA: TGTGCCAGTAGCATCGGGACAGGGGGCCGGACTGAAGCTTTCTTT. This gives the protein CASSIGTGGRTEAFF.

The chain combines TRBV28 with TRBJ1-2, with unresolved D. The CDR3 loop spans 13 amino acids. Germline CDR1 and CDR2: MDHEN and SYDVKM. V was clipped by 5 bases and J by 4 bases, with 11 bases between them. Here the CDR3 reads CASSPQILYGYTF. The CDR3 nucleotides are TGTGCCAGCAGTCCTCAGATCCTCTATGGCTACACCTTC.

The chain links TRBV27 to TRBJ2-2; D not certain. Germline CDR1 and CDR2: MNHEY and SMNVEV (reference sequence). The CDR3 consists of 15 residues. V was clipped by 5 bases and J by 0 bases, with 10 bases between them. The CDR3 region is CASSAGISNTGELFF. The CDR3 DNA follows: TGTGCCAGCAGTGCCGGTATATCGAACACCGGGGAGCTGTTTTTT.

This clone occurred once. The rearrangement joins TRBV7-6 to TRBJ2-3; 11 bases match TRBD2. CDR1 SGHVS and CDR2 FNYEAQ come from the germline V gene. The CDR3 extends over 15 amino acids. V shed 3 bases and J 2 bases; nucleotides not matched to a gene: 1. The CDR3 nucleotides read TGTGCCAGCAGCTTTAGCGGGAGGGCCACAGATACGCAGTATTTT. Its translation: CASSFSGRATDTQYF.